The clone carrying this T cell receptor beta chain was recorded many times. Antigen unknown. This sample is part of a study of shared clonotypes between healthy human individuals. Study-wide results and limits: Naive subsets generally exceeded memory subsets in estimated richness.

Libraries were prepared by immunoSEQ multiplex PCR; TCRdb keeps only in-frame clonotypes and omits some of them. The sample carries over 150,000 clones, 66% recorded once. V was cut by 4 bases and J by 2 bases, with 2 bases left in between. This CDR3 comprises 10 residues. CDR1 is SQVTM and CDR2 is ANQGSEA in the germline V gene. This sequence originates from a man aged 25-45 years in good health. The sequenced sample was memory CD4+ T cells sorted from blood. The subset is: CD45RA-negative fraction. The rearrangement uses TRBV29-1 and TRBJ1-1; D call uncertain. The CDR3 nucleotides are TGCAGCGTTGTCAACACTGAAGCTTTCTTT. This translates into CSVVNTEAFF.